This T cell receptor beta chain was captured by sequencing in a study of beta chain features in type 1 diabetes. Looking at the study overall: When patients were set against healthy donors, age, gender and cell yields were similar. Study results and caveats: Type 1 diabetes patients showed fewer insertions and more deletions at VDJ junctions.

The authors reverse transcribed all of the isolated RNA, so sequencing captured expressed TCRB transcripts. Only in-frame clones appear in the TCRdb table, and some are missing; sequencing was by immunoSEQ multiplex PCR. This repertoire shows about 40,000 clones, around half found once; its top ten account for 0.6% to 0.85%. Remarks on this clone: Its specificity is not known.

The CDR3 runs to 14 residues. Germline V lookup: CDR1 MNHEY, CDR2 SMNVEV (reference sequence). V shed 2 bases and J shed 2 bases, with 7 bases lying between them. Sequencing input: central memory CD4+ T cells from blood. The clonotype originates from a woman under 30 in good health. The V gene is TRBV27, the J gene TRBJ1-5; D not certain. CDR3 nucleotide sequence: TGTGCCAGCAGTTTAGGGCTCGGCAATCAGCCCCAGCATTTT. Residues: CASSLGLGNQPQHF.